The 13 T cell receptor beta chains in this list originate from one sample, sequenced in a study of blood T cells in healthy people across ages. Next came a second PCR, run for roughly 6 to 11 cycles, which used a sample-barcoded 5' primer along with a J-beta primer mix. TCRdb recomputed calls from the 5' RACE reads with MiXCR, one row per CDR3 protein. The sample shows approximately 960,000 distinct CDR3 sequences, under 35% of them seen only once. These records were also assigned to another study, of T cells of mothers and their children.

Sample: blood. The receptors were gathered from a woman aged 40 to 50 in good health.

V usage is TRBV6-5 and J usage is TRBJ2-5; D is ambiguous. The J call may be incorrect, as the DNA end agrees better with TRBJ2-7. The CDR3 is made up of 13 amino acids. Germline CDR1 is MNHEY and CDR2 is SVGAGI. The CDR3 DNA sequence: TGTGCCAGCAGTCGACGTGTGATCGACGAGCAGTACTTC. The encoded protein is CASSRRVIDEQYF.

V gene TRBV9 combines with J gene TRBJ1-4; TRBD1 might be the D (6 bases). The CDR3 covers 14 residues. CDR1 SGDLS and CDR2 YYNGEE come from the germline V gene. V was pared by 0 bases and J by 5 bases, with 8 bases between. The CDR3 DNA follows: TGTGCCAGCAGCGTAGGAGGGGGAAATGAAAAACTGTTTTTT. Protein: CASSVGGGNEKLFF.

The V and J genes are TRBV6-2 or TRBV6-3 and TRBJ2-1, with 13 bases fitting TRBD2. This CDR3 is built from 16 residues. Germline trimming cut 2 bases from V and 12 bases from J; bases unmatched to any gene: 10. CDR1 and CDR2 (germline): MNHEY, SVGEGT. CDR3 in DNA: TGTGCCAGCAGTTACCGAACTAGCGGGGGGGCCGATGGGCAGTTCTTC. This codes for CASSYRTSGGADGQFF.

The chain has TRBV12-3 or TRBV12-4 and TRBJ2-1; D possibly corresponds to TRBD2 (5 bases). The end of the DNA is better explained by TRBJ2-7, so the J call may be wrong. This CDR3 region has 15 residues. CDR3 nucleotides: TGTGCCAGCAGCTCCGGGGTGAGCTCCTACAATGAGCAGTACTTC. It is translated as CASSSGVSSYNEQYF.

A remark on this clonotype: A read error may produce the germline difference seen at one junction end. This chain links TRBV7-2 with TRBJ2-1; TRBD2 agrees at 11 bases. Per the germline V gene, CDR1 is SGHTA and CDR2 is FQGNSA. There are 17 residues in the CDR3. DNA for the CDR3: TGTGCCAGCAGCCCTCTAGCGGGGGGTATAGGCTACAATGGGCAGTTCTTC. Amino acids: CASSPLAGGIGYNGQFF. The full variable domain, in which reference TRBV7-2 and TRBJ2-1 provide the parts outside the CDR3, is GAGVSQSPSNKVTEKGKDVELRCDPISGHTALYWYRQSLGQGLEFLIYFQGNSAPDKSGLPSDRFSAERTGGSVSTLTIQRTQQEDSAVYLCASSPLAGGIGYNGQFFGPGTRLTVL.

This clonotype was seen more than once but under ten times. One end of the junction fails to match germline, which may point to a read error. This rearrangement joins TRBV28 to TRBJ2-1, with 8 bases identical to TRBD2. Germline-derived CDR1 and CDR2 are MDHEN and SYDVKM. CDR3 length: 14 residues. The CDR3 protein is CASTLAADYYEQFF. The CDR3 DNA sequence: TGTGCCAGCACACTAGCGGCGGACTACTATGAGCAGTTCTTC.

J is TRBJ2-5 and V is TRBV27; perhaps D is TRBD1 or TRBD2 (7 bases each). The CDR3 contains 16 residues. Looked up from germline, CDR1 is MNHEY and CDR2 is SMNVEV (reference sequence). The V end was cut by 6 bases, the J end by 1 base, with 18 bases between. The CDR3 coding sequence is TGTGCCAGCAGCACGACAGGGAGGGTGGGCCAAGAGACCCAGTACTTC. Its protein is CASSTTGRVGQETQYF.

In its sample, this clonotype was seen a few times. V and J are TRBV20-1 and TRBJ2-3; D is possibly TRBD2 (6 bases). Trimming took 5 bases from V and 0 from J, leaving 21 bases between them. This CDR3 spans 17 amino acids. Per germline, CDR1 DFQATT and CDR2 SNEGSKA (reference sequence). Here the CDR3 reads CSAEPYRTTDSTDTQYF. CDR3 sequence (DNA): TGCAGTGCTGAACCCTACAGGACTACCGACAGCACAGATACGCAGTATTTT.

The rearrangement uses TRBV10-3 and TRBJ2-1; tentative D call: TRBD1 (5 bases). Germline CDR1 ENHRY, CDR2 SYGVKD. Trimming removed 4 bases from V and 4 bases from J, with 11 bases in between. The CDR3 length is 14 residues. The CDR3: CAISVMGQYNEQFF. DNA of the CDR3: TGTGCCATCAGTGTCATGGGGCAGTACAATGAGCAGTTCTTC.

This clonotype was counted only a few times. Given a much more abundant clone one base away, this may be a read error. The chain recombines TRBV7-2 with TRBJ2-1; D ambiguous. The germline V gene has CDR1 SGHTA and CDR2 FQGNSA. The CDR3 has 13 amino acids. Trimming removed 6 bases at V and 13 bases at J, with 19 bases between. CDR3 nucleotides: TGTGCCAGCAGTAGAAAAATACAAGAGACCCAGTTCTTC. It translates to CASSRKIQETQFF.

CDR3 bases: TGCGCCAGCAGCTTACCAGGGGCACCCAACACCGGGGAGCTGTTTTTT. It codes for CASSLPGAPNTGELFF. The chain has TRBV5-1 and TRBJ2-2; D is possibly TRBD1 (6 bases). The length of the CDR3 is 16 residues. V lost 2 bases and J lost 2, with 13 bases in between. Looked up from germline, CDR1 is SGHRS and CDR2 is YFSETQ.

This clonotype was found a few times. V and J are TRBV29-1 and TRBJ2-2, with 8 bases identical to TRBD1. This CDR3 comprises 13 residues. The J segment lost 3 bases and the V segment lost 3 bases, leaving 0 bases of the junction unmatched. Germline V gene sequence: CDR1 SQVTM, CDR2 ANQGSEA. CDR3: CSVDRGHTGELFF. The CDR3 DNA is TGCAGCGTTGACAGGGGGCACACCGGGGAGCTGTTTTTT.

Comment on this clonotype: A much larger clone lies one base from this, so it may be a read error. The chain is built from TRBV20-1 and TRBJ1-2; D ambiguous. The V end was cut by 4 bases, the J end by 2 bases, with 14 bases between. In germline, CDR1 is DFQATT, CDR2 SNEGSKA (reference sequence). This CDR3 region has 14 residues. This CDR3 is CSATGRLQNYGYTF. For the CDR3, the DNA is TGCAGTGCTACCGGCAGGCTACAGAACTATGGCTACACCTTC.